This TCR beta chain was found in a study of cytomegalovirus exposure and HLA in healthy donors. Whole-study findings and limits: Versus the approximately 700-donor mean, an Asian-associated ancestry cluster reportedly showed fewer N-insertions in a later analysis. When the data were analyzed later, several of the most significant clusters appeared to be linked to common viral pathogens. A later examination showed that TCR association rates differed by HLA locus, with DRB1 most and HLA-C fewest.

In the PCR, 60 Vbeta and 13 Jbeta primers were used. The repertoire was sequenced with immunoSEQ multiplex PCR; TCRdb's copy has only in-frame clones and lacks some. Here the sample spans approximately 150,000 clones, around 78% being singletons. Deletions cut 3 bases from V and 0 bases from J, with 12 bases between. This CDR3 comprises 17 residues. In germline, CDR1 is WNHNN, CDR2 SYGVQD (reference sequence). On this clone itself: What it binds is unknown.

This TCR was recovered from a woman under 30 in good health and CMV-seropositive. Sequences were obtained from PBMCs. V gene TRBV10-1 combines with J gene TRBJ2-6; D not resolved. The CDR3 sequence is CASSDGPSGSGANVLTF. For the CDR3, the DNA is TGCGCCAGCAGTGATGGCCCGTCAGGCTCTGGGGCCAACGTCCTGACTTTC.